The entry that follows covers one T cell receptor (beta chain) sequence. Its antigen is unidentified. This sample is part of a study of T cell responses to AZD1222 COVID-19 vaccine. Analyses pooled second doses at about 4 or about 12 weeks. CDR3 length: 15 amino acids. V shed 6 bases and J shed 4 bases, with 18 bases lying between them. The germline CDR1 and CDR2 sequences are LNHDA and SQIVND (reference sequence). Study-wide results and caveats: Females made up more of the donors, who were largely white British, and clonal diversity may have come out too low. AZD1222 recipients seropositive at baseline numbered only six.

Here immunoSEQ multiplex PCR was the method, and the copy in TCRdb shows in-frame clones only, minus some. Counted here are 75,000 to 90,000 clones, 80% to 90% occurring once; the ten biggest clones make up roughly 3.1%. This TCR was recovered from an adult who received the AZD1222 COVID-19 vaccine. The sample in question was peripheral blood, obtained 28 days after the second AZD1222 dose. This sequence joins TRBV19 and TRBJ2-5, with a weak D call TRBD2 (6 bases). CDR3 sequence: CASSRAAGYGETQYF. In DNA, the CDR3 is TGTGCCAGTAGCCGGGCCGCGGGGTACGGAGAGACCCAGTACTTC.